A single sample gave rise to the 10 T cell receptor beta chains below, sequenced in a study of T cell repertoires in cytomegalovirus infection (dated by TCRdb to about 2019). TCRdb records Illumina HiSeq 1500 as the sequencer. Starting from the raw public reads, TCRdb applied fastp trimming at Q25, assembled clones with MiXCR and retained in-frame beta chains. CDR3 protein sequences are deduplicated, and each keeps its most common genes and DNA. A total of about 27,000 distinct CDR3 sequences appear in this sample, around a fifth of them only once. The top ten clones comprise roughly 80% of the sample. Their target antigens are unknown. In light of the paper, this sample's treatment or condition label describes: in vitro stimulation with specific CMV peptide epitopes to enrich CMV-specific T cells. The sequenced sample was CD8+ T cells from cultured PBMCs, obtained from culture after CMV antigen stimulation. These receptors were collected from a human donor in good health (CMV status not recorded). Some clones in this sample may be carry-over from other donors' samples.

The chain links TRBV6-6 to TRBJ1-1, with TRBD1 as a possible D gene (6 bases). CDR1 MNHNY and CDR2 SVGAGI come from the germline V gene (reference sequence). With 4 bases removed from V and 2 bases from J, the gap between germline ends came to 11 bases. This CDR3 is 14 amino acids long. In DNA, the CDR3 is TGTGCCAGCAGTTTACAGGGTTTCAACACTGAAGCTTTCTTT. Translated: CASSLQGFNTEAFF.

This clonotype was counted only a few times. This chain uses TRBV7-9 with TRBJ2-3; D is uncertain. Germline V gene lookup returns CDR1 SEHNR and CDR2 FQNEAQ (reference sequence). The CDR3 length is 17 residues. V gave up 5 bases and J gave up 0 bases, with 18 bases separating them. The CDR3 coding sequence is TGTGCCAGCAGCCCACCGCGAACTTCCACTAGCACAGATACGCAGTATTTT. Amino acids: CASSPPRTSTSTDTQYF. Full variable domain (missing parts from reference TRBV7-9 and TRBJ2-3): DTGVSQNPRHKITKRGQNVTFRCDPISEHNRLYWYRQTLGQGPEFLTYFQNEAQLEKSRLLSDRFSAERPKGSFSTLEIQRTEQGDSAMYLCASSPPRTSTSTDTQYFGPGTRLTVL.

This sequence joins TRBV29-1 and TRBJ2-1, with TRBD2 matching over 12 bases. Germline V gives CDR1 SQVTM, CDR2 ANQGSEA. The CDR3 sequence is 14 residues long. The J segment lost 6 bases and the V segment lost 1 base, leaving 1 base of the junction unmatched. CDR3 in DNA: TGCAGCGTTGAAGCTAGCGGGAGGGGCAATGAGCAGTTCTTC. It yields the protein CSVEASGRGNEQFF.

The chain combines TRBV28 with TRBJ2-7; 7 bases agree with TRBD2. Germline V gene lookup returns CDR1 MDHEN and CDR2 SYDVKM. After removal of 2 bases from V and 3 bases from J, the junction contained 7 bases not matched to a gene. The CDR3 is 15 residues long. CDR3: CASSLRLAEIYEQYF. CDR3 DNA sequence: TGTGCCAGCAGTTTAAGGCTAGCGGAAATCTACGAGCAGTACTTC. The full variable domain, its missing parts supplied by reference TRBV28 and TRBJ2-7, is DVKVTQSSRYLVKRTGEKVFLECVQDMDHENMFWYRQDPGLGLRLIYFSYDVKMKEKGDIPEGYSVSREKKERFSLILESASTNQTSMYLCASSLRLAEIYEQYFGPGTRLTVT.

CDR3 sequence: CASSYLGGANVLTF. CDR3 nucleotides: TGTGCCAGCAGCTATCTGGGGGGGGCCAACGTCCTGACTTTC. The gene calls are TRBV6-5 and TRBJ2-6; D remains unclear. V lost 6 bases to trimming and J lost 4 bases, with 10 bases between them. From germline, CDR1 is MNHEY and CDR2 SVGAGI. CDR3 length: 14 residues.

Comments on this clonotype: At one boundary the junction diverges from the germline segment, which might be a read error. The chain uses TRBV27 and TRBJ1-2; D is unresolved. This CDR3 contains 13 residues. In germline, CDR1 is MNHEY, CDR2 SMNVEV (reference sequence). CDR3: CASSLSSRYGYTF. CDR3 DNA sequence: TGTGCCAGCAGTCTATCCTCCCGGTATGGTTACACCTTC.

The gene calls are TRBV9 and TRBJ2-3, with 7 bases aligning to TRBD2. Looked up from germline, CDR1 is SGDLS and CDR2 is YYNGEE. With 0 bases clipped from V and 3 bases from J, the junction kept 7 bases outside the gene matches. The CDR3 length is 16 residues. The CDR3 spells CASSVGSGYRTDTQYF. The CDR3, as DNA: TGTGCCAGCAGCGTAGGTAGCGGGTACAGAACAGATACGCAGTATTTT.

This clonotype was found a few times. The gene calls are TRBV7-3 and TRBJ2-7; 8 positions match TRBD1. Looked up from germline, CDR1 is SGHTA and CDR2 is FQGTGA. This CDR3 is built from 15 residues. Trimming took 1 base from V and 7 from J; bases not matched to a gene: 9. CDR3 region: CASSLRGQGEPEQYF. The CDR3 nucleotides are TGTGCCAGCAGCTTAAGAGGACAGGGAGAACCGGAGCAGTACTTC.

The V gene is TRBV7-9, the J gene TRBJ2-1; D is unresolved. Trimming pared 3 bases from V and 7 bases from J, leaving 10 bases between. CDR1 SEHNR and CDR2 FQNEAQ come from the germline V gene (reference sequence). The CDR3 loop spans 13 amino acids. The CDR3 loop is CASSFLSGNEQFF. The DNA of the CDR3 is TGTGCCAGCAGCTTCTTATCCGGAAATGAGCAGTTCTTC. Full variable domain (rest looked up from reference TRBV7-9 and TRBJ2-1): DTGVSQNPRHKITKRGQNVTFRCDPISEHNRLYWYRQTLGQGPEFLTYFQNEAQLEKSRLLSDRFSAERPKGSFSTLEIQRTEQGDSAMYLCASSFLSGNEQFFGPGTRLTVL.

This clonotype was detected ten times or more. The genes are TRBV7-2 and TRBJ2-1; unclear D gene. The CDR3 totals 15 residues. Trimming pared 4 bases from V and 1 base from J, leaving 11 bases between. The germline V gene has CDR1 SGHTA and CDR2 FQGNSA. CDR3 loop: CASSSVAASYNEQFF. DNA of the CDR3: TGTGCCAGCAGCTCAGTTGCGGCGTCCTACAATGAGCAGTTCTTC.